The TCR beta chain described here comes from a study of blood T cells in healthy people across ages. The study's findings and limits: Strongly correlated with naive T cell percentage was TCR beta diversity. Considered underestimates were the diversity estimates obtained from one million T cells.

A J-beta primer mix and a sample-barcoded 5' primer were used in a second PCR of roughly 6 to 12 cycles. A 12-random-nucleotide template-switch adaptor tagged each cDNA molecule. TCRdb re-analysed the 5' RACE reads in MiXCR, keeping a single row per CDR3 protein. This table holds over 950,000 distinct CDR3 sequences, roughly two fifths found once. Turning to this clonotype: The target antigen is unknown.

The source material was blood. This TCR was recovered from a man aged 18 to 29 in good health.

The chain's CDR3 is CASSSQWGTTEAFF. The CDR3 nucleotides are TGTGCCAGCAGCTCCCAGTGGGGGACCACTGAAGCTTTCTTT. The chain combines TRBV7-2 with TRBJ1-1; weak D call: TRBD1 (5 bases). Germline CDR1 and CDR2: SGHTA and FQGNSA. V was shortened by 4 bases and J by 4 bases, with 13 bases between the two germline ends. The CDR3 totals 14 residues.